This TCR beta chain was captured by sequencing in a study of CD8+ T cells in alopecia areata. Across the study: Severity scores in treated patients reflected the percentage of scalp affected. Study observations and caveats: As there was one nonresponder, how baseline CD8+ expansion relates to response remains uncertain.

As to this clone: Antigen unknown.

Extracted RNA was reverse transcribed, and the resulting cDNA served as sequencing template. TCRdb's table, derived via immunoSEQ multiplex PCR, lists solely in-frame clones and lacks some. In the table there are roughly 200,000 clones, roughly 61% of which are singletons. Treatment specified: oral pan-JAK inhibitor, 5-10 mg twice daily. Those with alopecia areata gave lesional scalp punch biopsies and peripheral blood. There are 20 residues in the CDR3. Trimming shortened V by 2 bases and J by 3 bases, and 30 bases separated the two germline ends. CDR1 and CDR2 (germline): SGHRS, YFSETQ. The chain carries TRBV5-1 and TRBJ2-7, with D perhaps given as TRBD1 or TRBD2 (6 bases each). Sequenced material: CD8+ T cells sorted from blood, taken at week 24, from a patient treated with tofacitinib. The TCR sequence derives from a human donor with alopecia areata. CDR3 protein: CASSFHVRGAVPKSLYEQYF. The CDR3 DNA is TGCGCCAGCAGCTTCCACGTAAGGGGGGCCGTTCCGAAGAGTCTCTACGAGCAGTACTTC. The full variable domain, rest sourced from reference TRBV5-1 and TRBJ2-7, is KAGVTQTPRYLIKTRGQQVTLSCSPISGHRSVSWYQQTPGQGLQFLFEYFSETQRNKGNFPGRFSGRQFSNSRSEMNVSTLELGDSALYLCASSFHVRGAVPKSLYEQYFGPGTRLTVT.